The clone carrying this TCR beta chain has just a few counts. The sample comes from a study of T-cell memory formation after mild COVID-19. Each CDR3 protein gets one entry after TCRdb re-called the 5' RACE reads with MiXCR. The sample carries 550,000 to 700,000 distinct CDR3 sequences, roughly 17% recorded once. Germline CDR1 reads SQVTM; CDR2 reads ANQGSEA. With V trimmed by 5 bases and J by 3 bases, 8 bases remained unmatched. CDR3 length: 14 residues. This chain joins TRBV29-1 and TRBJ2-7; TRBD1 matches at 9 bases. This clonotype was sampled from an adult woman who had mild COVID-19 (a few samples of this study predate the infection). Cell type and time point are not known. Sequenced input: PBMCs or a T cell subset sorted from them (not recorded which). The CDR3 sequence: CSVLLMGQGYEQYF. The CDR3 DNA is TGCAGCGTTCTTCTCATGGGACAGGGCTACGAGCAGTACTTC.